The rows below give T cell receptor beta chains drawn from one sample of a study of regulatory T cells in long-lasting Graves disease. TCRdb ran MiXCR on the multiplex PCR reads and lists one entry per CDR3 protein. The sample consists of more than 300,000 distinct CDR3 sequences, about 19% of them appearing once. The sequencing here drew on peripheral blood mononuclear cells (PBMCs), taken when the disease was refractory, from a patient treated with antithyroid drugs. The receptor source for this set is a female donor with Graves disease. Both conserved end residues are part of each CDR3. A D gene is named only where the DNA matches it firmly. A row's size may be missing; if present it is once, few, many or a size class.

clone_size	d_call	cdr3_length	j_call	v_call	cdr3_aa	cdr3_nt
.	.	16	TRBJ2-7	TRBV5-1	CASSFEPSYHSYEQYF	TGCGCCAGCAGCTTTGAACCATCCTACCATTCCTACGAGCAGTACTTC
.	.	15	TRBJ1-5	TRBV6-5	CASSYSGRANQPQHF	TGTGCCAGCAGTTACAGCGGCAGAGCTAATCAGCCCCAGCATTTT
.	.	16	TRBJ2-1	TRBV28	CASSPLSAGPNNEQFF	TGTGCCAGCAGTCCGCTCAGTGCGGGCCCGAACAATGAGCAGTTCTTC
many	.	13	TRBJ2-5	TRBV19	CASSPTDQETQYF	TGTGCCAGTAGCCCGACAGACCAAGAGACCCAGTACTTC
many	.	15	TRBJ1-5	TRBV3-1	CASSQGGFSNQPQHF	TGTGCCAGCAGCCAAGGGGGGTTCAGCAATCAGCCCCAGCATTTT
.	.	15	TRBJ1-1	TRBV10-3	CAISESRDLNTEAFF	TGTGCCATCAGTGAGTCCCGGGACTTGAACACTGAAGCTTTCTTT
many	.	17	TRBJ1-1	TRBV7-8	CASSRGTWTDMNTEAFF	TGTGCCAGCAGCCGTGGGACCTGGACAGACATGAACACTGAAGCTTTCTTT
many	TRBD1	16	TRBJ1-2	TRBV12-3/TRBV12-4	CASSPTGGLINYGYTF	TGTGCCAGCAGCCCGACAGGGGGCCTGATTAACTATGGCTACACCTTC
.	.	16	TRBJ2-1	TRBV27	CASSLERTPRYNEQFF	TGTGCCAGCAGTTTAGAAAGGACTCCCCGTTACAATGAGCAGTTCTTC
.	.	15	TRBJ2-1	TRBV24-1	CATSERGGSYNEQFF	TGTGCCACCAGTGAAAGGGGAGGCTCCTACAATGAGCAGTTCTTC
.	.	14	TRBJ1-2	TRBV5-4	CASSLARQDYGYTF	TGTGCCAGCAGCTTGGCTAGGCAGGACTATGGCTACACCTTC
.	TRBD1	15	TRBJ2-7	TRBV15	CATSRDRDRDYEQYF	TGTGCCACCAGCAGAGACCGGGACAGGGACTACGAGCAGTACTTC
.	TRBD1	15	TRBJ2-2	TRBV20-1	CSAEDRGFNTGELFF	TGCAGTGCTGAGGACAGGGGATTTAACACCGGGGAGCTGTTTTTT
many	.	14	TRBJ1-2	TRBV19	CASSIQGGGYGYTF	TGTGCCAGTAGTATACAGGGCGGTGGGTATGGCTACACCTTC
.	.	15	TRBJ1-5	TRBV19	CASSISTAVNQPQHF	TGTGCCAGTAGTATCAGTACGGCGGTCAATCAGCCCCAGCATTTT
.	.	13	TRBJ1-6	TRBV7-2	CASSLGGAKLLHF	TGTGCCAGCAGCCTAGGAGGGGCCAAACTCCTCCACTTT
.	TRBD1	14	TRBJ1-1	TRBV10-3	CAISENRGNTEAFF	TGTGCCATCAGTGAGAACAGGGGGAACACTGAAGCTTTCTTT
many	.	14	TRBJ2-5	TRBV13	CASSLNPAQETQYF	TGTGCCAGCAGCTTAAACCCAGCACAAGAGACCCAGTACTTC
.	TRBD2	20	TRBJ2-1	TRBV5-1	CASSLARGLRGLARDREQFF	TGCGCCAGCAGCTTGGCCAGGGGACTCCGGGGACTAGCGAGAGATCGGGAGCAGTTCTTC
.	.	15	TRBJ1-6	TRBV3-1	CASSPLRQLTSPLHF	TGTGCCAGCAGCCCTCTTCGACAGCTAACTTCACCCCTCCACTTT
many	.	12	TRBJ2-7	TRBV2	CASSERTAEQYF	TGTGCCAGCAGTGAAAGGACAGCCGAGCAGTACTTC
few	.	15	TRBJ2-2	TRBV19	CASSAGEVPTGELFF	TGTGCCAGTAGTGCCGGTGAGGTCCCCACCGGGGAGCTGTTTTTT
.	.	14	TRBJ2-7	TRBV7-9	CASSPRTDAYEQYF	TGTGCCAGCAGCCCCCGGACAGACGCCTACGAGCAGTACTTC
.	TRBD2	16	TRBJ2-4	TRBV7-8	CASTRGGVIAKNIQYF	TGTGCCAGCACGCGGGGGGGGGTGATAGCCAAAAACATTCAGTACTTC
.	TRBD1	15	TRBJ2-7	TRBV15	CATSEDRTGGSEQYF	TGTGCCACCAGCGAAGACCGGACAGGGGGATCCGAGCAGTACTTC
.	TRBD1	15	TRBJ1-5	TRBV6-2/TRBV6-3	CASSTIQGGQRPQHF	TGTGCCAGCAGTACAATCCAGGGGGGCCAGCGGCCCCAGCATTTT
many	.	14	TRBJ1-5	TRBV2	CASKGQDSNQPQHF	TGTGCCAGCAAGGGGCAGGATAGCAATCAGCCCCAGCATTTT
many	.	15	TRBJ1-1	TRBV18	CASSPQGSMNTEAFF	TGTGCCAGCTCACCCCAGGGATCCATGAACACTGAAGCTTTCTTT
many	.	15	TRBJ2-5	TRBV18	CASSPPTGIQETQYF	TGTGCCAGCTCACCACCGACAGGAATACAAGAGACCCAGTACTTC
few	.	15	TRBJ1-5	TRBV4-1	CASSQDLQPRQPQHF	TGCGCCAGCAGCCAAGATCTCCAGCCAAGACAGCCCCAGCATTTT
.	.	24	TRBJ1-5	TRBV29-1	CSVEGDGYSYEQYFGPGGNQPQHF	.
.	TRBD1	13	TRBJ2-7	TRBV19	CASSMGQYYEQYF	TGTGCCAGTAGTATGGGACAGTACTACGAGCAGTACTTC
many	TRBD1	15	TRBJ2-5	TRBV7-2	CASSPKGQGWETQYF	TGTGCCAGCAGCCCCAAGGGACAGGGATGGGAGACCCAGTACTTC
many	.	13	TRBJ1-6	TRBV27	CASSSISNSPLHF	TGTGCCAGCAGTTCCATTTCGAATTCACCCCTCCACTTT
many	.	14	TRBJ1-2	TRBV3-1	CASSQRRSPYGYTF	TGTGCCAGCAGCCAACGGCGCTCGCCCTATGGCTACACCTTC
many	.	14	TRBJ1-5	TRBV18	CASSPSSSNQPQHF	TGTGCCAGCTCACCAAGCAGTAGCAATCAGCCCCAGCATTTT
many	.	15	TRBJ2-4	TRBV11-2	CASSRDPIAKNIQYF	TGTGCCAGCAGCCGGGACCCTATAGCCAAAAACATTCAGTACTTC
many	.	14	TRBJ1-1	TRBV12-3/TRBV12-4	CASSPTGFKARAFF	TGTGCCAGCAGTCCAACAGGTTTTAAAGCGAGAGCTTTCTTT
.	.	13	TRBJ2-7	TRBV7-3	CASSLRRGDEQYF	TGTGCCAGCAGCTTAAGGCGGGGAGACGAGCAGTACTTC
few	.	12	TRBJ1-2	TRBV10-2	CASRGLSYGYTF	TGCGCCAGCAGGGGACTCAGCTATGGCTACACCTTC
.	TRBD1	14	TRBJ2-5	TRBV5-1	CASSPGQARETQYF	TGCGCCAGCAGCCCGGGACAGGCCAGGGAGACCCAGTACTTC